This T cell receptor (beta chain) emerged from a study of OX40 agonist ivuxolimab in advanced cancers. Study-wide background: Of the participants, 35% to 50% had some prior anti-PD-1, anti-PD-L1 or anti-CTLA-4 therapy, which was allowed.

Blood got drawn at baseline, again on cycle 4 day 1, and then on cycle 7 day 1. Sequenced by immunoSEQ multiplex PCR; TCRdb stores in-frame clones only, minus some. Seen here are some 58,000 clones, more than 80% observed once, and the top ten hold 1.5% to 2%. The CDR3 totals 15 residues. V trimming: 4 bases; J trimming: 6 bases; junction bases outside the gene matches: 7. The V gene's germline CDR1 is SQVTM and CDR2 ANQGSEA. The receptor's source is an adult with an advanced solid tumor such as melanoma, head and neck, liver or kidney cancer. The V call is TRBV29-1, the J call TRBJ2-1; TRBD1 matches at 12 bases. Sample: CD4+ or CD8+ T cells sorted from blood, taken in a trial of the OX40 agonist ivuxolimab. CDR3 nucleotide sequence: TGCAGCGTTGGGGACCGGGACAGGGGGCTCAATGAGCAGTTCTTC. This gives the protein CSVGDRDRGLNEQFF.